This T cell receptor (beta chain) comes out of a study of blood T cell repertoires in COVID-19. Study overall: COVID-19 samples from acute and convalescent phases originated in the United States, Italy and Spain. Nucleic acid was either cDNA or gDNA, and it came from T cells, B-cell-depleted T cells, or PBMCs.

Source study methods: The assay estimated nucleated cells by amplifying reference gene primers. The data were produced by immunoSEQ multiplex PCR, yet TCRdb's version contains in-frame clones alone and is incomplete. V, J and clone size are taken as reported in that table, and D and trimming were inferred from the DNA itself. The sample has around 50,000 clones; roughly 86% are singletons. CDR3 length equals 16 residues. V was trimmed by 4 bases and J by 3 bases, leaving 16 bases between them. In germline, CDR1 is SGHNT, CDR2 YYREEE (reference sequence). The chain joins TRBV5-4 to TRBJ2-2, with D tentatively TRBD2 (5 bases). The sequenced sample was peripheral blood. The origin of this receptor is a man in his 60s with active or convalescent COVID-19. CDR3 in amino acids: CASSAFYVGDTGELFF. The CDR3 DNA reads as TGTGCCAGCAGCGCCTTTTACGTGGGAGACACCGGGGAGCTGTTTTTT. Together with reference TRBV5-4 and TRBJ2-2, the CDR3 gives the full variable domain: ETGVTQSPTHLIKTRGQQVTLRCSSQSGHNTVSWYQQALGQGPQFIFQYYREEENGRGNFPPRFSGLQFPNYSSELNVNALELDDSALYLCASSAFYVGDTGELFFGEGSRLTVL.